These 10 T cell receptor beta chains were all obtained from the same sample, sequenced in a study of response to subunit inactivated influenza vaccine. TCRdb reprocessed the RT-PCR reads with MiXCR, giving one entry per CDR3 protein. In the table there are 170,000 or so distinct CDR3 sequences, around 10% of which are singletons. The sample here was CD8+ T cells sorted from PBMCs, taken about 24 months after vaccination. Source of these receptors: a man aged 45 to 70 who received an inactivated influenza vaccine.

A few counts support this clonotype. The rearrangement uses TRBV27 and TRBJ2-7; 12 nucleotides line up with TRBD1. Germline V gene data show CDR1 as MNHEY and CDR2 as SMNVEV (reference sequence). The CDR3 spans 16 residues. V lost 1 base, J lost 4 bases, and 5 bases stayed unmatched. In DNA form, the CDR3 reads TGTGCCAGCAGTTTATTGGGGACAGGGGGCGGATACGAGCAGTACTTC. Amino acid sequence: CASSLLGTGGGYEQYF.

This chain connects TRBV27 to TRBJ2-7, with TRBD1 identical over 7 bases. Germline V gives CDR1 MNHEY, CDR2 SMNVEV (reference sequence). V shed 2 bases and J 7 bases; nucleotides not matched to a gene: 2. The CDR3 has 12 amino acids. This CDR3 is CASSLPGQEQYF. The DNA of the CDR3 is TGTGCCAGCAGTTTACCGGGACAGGAGCAGTACTTC.

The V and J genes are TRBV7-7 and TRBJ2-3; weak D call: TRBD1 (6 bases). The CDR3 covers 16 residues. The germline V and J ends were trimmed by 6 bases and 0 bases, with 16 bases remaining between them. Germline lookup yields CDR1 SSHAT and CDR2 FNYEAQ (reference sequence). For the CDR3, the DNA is TGTGCCAGCAGACACCAGCCAGGGGATAGCACAGATACGCAGTATTTT. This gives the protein CASRHQPGDSTDTQYF.

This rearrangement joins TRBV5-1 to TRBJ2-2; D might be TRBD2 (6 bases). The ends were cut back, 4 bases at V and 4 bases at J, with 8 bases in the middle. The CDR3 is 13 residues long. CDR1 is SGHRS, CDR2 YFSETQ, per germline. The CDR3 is CASSGRGTGELFF. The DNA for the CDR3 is TGCGCCAGCAGCGGGCGGGGCACCGGGGAGCTGTTTTTT. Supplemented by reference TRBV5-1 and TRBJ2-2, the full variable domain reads KAGVTQTPRYLIKTRGQQVTLSCSPISGHRSVSWYQQTPGQGLQFLFEYFSETQRNKGNFPGRFSGRQFSNSRSEMNVSTLELGDSALYLCASSGRGTGELFFGEGSRLTVL.

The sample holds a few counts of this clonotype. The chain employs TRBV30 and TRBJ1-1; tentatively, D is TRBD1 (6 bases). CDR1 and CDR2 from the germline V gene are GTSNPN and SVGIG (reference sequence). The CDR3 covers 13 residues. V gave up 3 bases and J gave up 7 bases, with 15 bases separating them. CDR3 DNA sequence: TGTGCCTGGAGCGCGTCGGGGGCGAGTGAAGCTTTCTTT. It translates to CAWSASGASEAFF.

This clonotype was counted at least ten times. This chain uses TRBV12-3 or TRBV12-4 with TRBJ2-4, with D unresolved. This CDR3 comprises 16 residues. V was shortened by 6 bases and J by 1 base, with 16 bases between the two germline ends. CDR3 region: CASSDLLPTAKNIQYF. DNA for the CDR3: TGTGCCAGCAGCGATTTATTACCGACCGCCAAAAACATTCAGTACTTC.

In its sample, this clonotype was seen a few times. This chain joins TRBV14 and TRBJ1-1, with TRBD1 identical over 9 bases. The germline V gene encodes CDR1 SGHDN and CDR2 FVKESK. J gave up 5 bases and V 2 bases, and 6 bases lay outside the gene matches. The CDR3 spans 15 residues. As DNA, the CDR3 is TGTGCCAGCAGCCAATACAGGGGGCTTAGGACTGAAGCTTTCTTT. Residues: CASSQYRGLRTEAFF.

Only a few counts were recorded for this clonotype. CDR3 nucleotides: TGCGCCAGCAGCTTGGGCAGGGTCTACACCGGGGAGCTGTTTTTT. Its translation is CASSLGRVYTGELFF. This chain uses TRBV5-1 with TRBJ2-2; maybe TRBD1 (5 bases). In germline, CDR1 is SGHRS, CDR2 YFSETQ. CDR3 length equals 15 residues. V was pared by 0 bases and J by 3 bases, with 9 bases between.

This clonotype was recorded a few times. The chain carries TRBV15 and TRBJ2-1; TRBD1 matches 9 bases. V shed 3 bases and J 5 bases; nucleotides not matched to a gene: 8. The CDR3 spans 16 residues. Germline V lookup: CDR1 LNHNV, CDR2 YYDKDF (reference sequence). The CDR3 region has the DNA TGTGCCACCAGCAGGGAGGACAGGGGTGGTGACAATGAGCAGTTCTTC. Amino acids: CATSREDRGGDNEQFF. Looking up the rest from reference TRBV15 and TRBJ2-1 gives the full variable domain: DAMVIQNPRYQVTQFGKPVTLSCSQTLNHNVMYWYQQKSSQAPKLLFHYYDKDFNNEADTPDNFQSRRPNTSFCFLDIRSPGLGDTAMYLCATSREDRGGDNEQFFGPGTRLTVL.

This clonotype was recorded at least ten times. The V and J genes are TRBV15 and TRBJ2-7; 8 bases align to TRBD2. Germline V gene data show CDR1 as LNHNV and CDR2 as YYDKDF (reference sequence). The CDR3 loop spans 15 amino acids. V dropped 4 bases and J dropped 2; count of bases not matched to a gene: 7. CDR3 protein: CATSTRSGGAYEQYF. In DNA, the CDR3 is TGTGCCACCAGCACTCGATCGGGGGGGGCCTACGAGCAGTACTTC.